The 21 T cell receptor beta chains below were found in one sample sequenced in a study of memory CD4+ T cells and cytomegalovirus serostatus. Assay: immunoSEQ multiplex PCR; the TCRdb copy retains only in-frame clones and omits some. The table includes some 41,000 clones, 79% detected once. Single viable CD3+CD4+CD8-CD45RO+ cells were sorted as the memory CD4+ T cells. The sequencing input was memory CD4+ T cells from blood. These receptors came from an adult in good health and CMV-seronegative.

V is TRBV9 and J is TRBJ2-3; no firm D call. The germline CDR1 and CDR2 sequences are SGDLS and YYNGEE. V lost 3 bases, J lost 3 bases, and 11 bases lay in between. This CDR3 contains 14 residues. This CDR3 reads CASSENRATDTQYF. CDR3 nucleotides: TGTGCCAGCAGCGAAAACCGGGCAACAGATACGCAGTATTTT.

This clone came up once. The chain has TRBV5-6 and TRBJ2-5; the D gene is possibly TRBD2 (5 bases). Trimming removed 3 bases at V and 5 bases at J, with 5 bases between. The germline V gene has CDR1 SGHDT and CDR2 YYEEEE. CDR3 length equals 11 residues. For the CDR3, the DNA is TGTGCCAGCAGCTGGGAGGAGACCCAGTACTTC. It encodes CASSWEETQYF. Based on the CDR3 plus reference TRBV5-6 and TRBJ2-5, the full variable domain is DAGVTQSPTHLIKTRGQQVTLRCSPKSGHDTVSWYQQALGQGPQFIFQYYEEEERQRGNFPDRFSGHQFPNYSSELNVNALLLGDSALYLCASSWEETQYFGPGTRLLVL.

The CDR3 protein is CASRAGTTTTTEAFF. Written as DNA, the CDR3 is TGTGCCAGCCGCGCCGGGACAACCACTACAACTGAAGCTTTCTTT. V is TRBV11-2 and J is TRBJ1-1; a weak D match, TRBD1 (6 bases). V was pared by 8 bases and J by 5 bases, with 21 bases between. This CDR3 is built from 15 residues. Germline V gene sequence: CDR1 SGHAT, CDR2 FQNNGV.

This clone was found a few times. The V call is TRBV5-1, the J call TRBJ1-3; D unclear. Germline values: CDR1 SGHRS, CDR2 YFSETQ. The V and J ends lost 4 bases and 2 bases respectively, with 10 bases between them. This CDR3 region has 14 residues. CDR3 sequence reads: CASSEIGPGNTIYF. In DNA form, the CDR3 reads TGCGCCAGCAGCGAGATCGGGCCTGGAAACACCATATATTTT.

This clone was picked up a small number of times. The V and J genes are TRBV2 and TRBJ1-6; possible D gene TRBD1, 5 bases. This CDR3 has 16 amino acids. Between the trimmed V and J ends, which lost 6 bases and 4 bases, there was a span of 16 bases. Germline assignment: CDR1 SNHLY and CDR2 FYNNEI. For the CDR3, the DNA is TGTGCCAGCAGAGCCCGACAGTCGGGGTATAATTCACCCCTCCACTTT. Its protein product is CASRARQSGYNSPLHF.

J is TRBJ2-5 and V is TRBV6-6; D remains ambiguous. The J call may be in error: the DNA end matches TRBJ2-7 better. This CDR3 comprises 14 residues. Germline-derived CDR1 and CDR2 are MNHNY and SVGAGI (reference sequence). The CDR3 loop reads CASSSGVLSYEQYF. CDR3 sequence (DNA): TGTGCCAGCAGCTCTGGGGTCCTCTCCTACGAGCAGTACTTC.

The V call is TRBV7-2, the J call TRBJ1-3, with 7 bases matching TRBD1. Per germline, CDR1 SGHTA and CDR2 FQGNSA. The junction had 12 bases not matched to a gene; V was cut back by 5 bases and J by 8 bases. This CDR3 comprises 15 residues. DNA for the CDR3: TGTGCCAGCAGCCCCGGCAGGGGGTCGGCGTACACCATATATTTT. Translated, it gives CASSPGRGSAYTIYF.

This chain connects TRBV30 to TRBJ1-2; the D gene is possibly TRBD1 (5 bases). The CDR3 extends over 13 amino acids. V was pared by 2 bases and J by 2 bases, with 9 bases between. The germline V gene encodes CDR1 GTSNPN and CDR2 SVGIG (reference sequence). The chain's CDR3 is CAWSTGPNYGYTF. The CDR3 DNA reads as TGTGCCTGGAGTACAGGACCGAACTATGGCTACACCTTC.

This clone was seen a few times. The rearrangement joins TRBV14 to TRBJ1-1; a possible D gene is TRBD1 (5 bases). The germline V gene has CDR1 SGHDN and CDR2 FVKESK. This CDR3 has 14 residues. With 1 base removed from V and 4 bases from J, the gap between germline ends came to 10 bases. The CDR3 loop reads CASSQAGGFTEAFF. The DNA for the CDR3 is TGTGCCAGCAGCCAAGCCGGGGGTTTCACTGAAGCTTTCTTT. The full variable domain, rest sourced from reference TRBV14 and TRBJ1-1, is EAGVTQFPSHSVIEKGQTVTLRCDPISGHDNLYWYRRVMGKEIKFLLHFVKESKQDESGMPNNRFLAERTGGTYSTLKVQPAELEDSGVYFCASSQAGGFTEAFFGQGTRLTVV.

In the case of this clone: Other DNA variants within this sample encode the same CDR3. The rearrangement uses TRBV6-6 and TRBJ1-2, with unresolved D. The CDR3 spans 14 residues. Per germline, CDR1 MNHNY and CDR2 SVGAGI (reference sequence). With 3 bases removed from V and 2 bases from J, the gap between germline ends came to 10 bases. CDR3 nucleotides: TGTGCCAGCAGTTATGACGGGAAGAACTATGGCTACACCTTC. Its protein is CASSYDGKNYGYTF.

This clone showed up just a few times. The chain combines TRBV7-9 with TRBJ2-2, with D unclear. The germline V and J ends were trimmed by 6 bases and 5 bases, with 10 bases remaining between them. Germline values: CDR1 SEHNR, CDR2 FQNEAQ (reference sequence). CDR3 length equals 13 residues. The CDR3: CASRFSQTGELFF. CDR3 nucleotides: TGTGCCAGCAGGTTTTCCCAGACCGGGGAGCTGTTTTTT.

This chain joins TRBV5-1 and TRBJ2-7; D unclear. CDR1 and CDR2 from the germline V gene are SGHRS and YFSETQ. This CDR3 is built from 16 residues. V lost 0 bases, J lost 0 bases, and 13 bases lay in between. The CDR3 DNA sequence: TGCGCCAGCAGCTTGGCCCCCAGCGTAAGCTCCTACGAGCAGTACTTC. Amino acid sequence: CASSLAPSVSSYEQYF. The variable domain in full, completed from reference TRBV5-1 and TRBJ2-7, reads KAGVTQTPRYLIKTRGQQVTLSCSPISGHRSVSWYQQTPGQGLQFLFEYFSETQRNKGNFPGRFSGRQFSNSRSEMNVSTLELGDSALYLCASSLAPSVSSYEQYFGPGTRLTVT.

This clone was found once. V gene TRBV30 combines with J gene TRBJ1-1, with D hard to call. Trimming took 5 bases from V and 0 from J, leaving 16 bases between them. Per the germline V gene, CDR1 is GTSNPN and CDR2 is SVGIG (reference sequence). The CDR3 contains 15 residues. CDR3 nucleotide sequence: TGTGCCTGGGACCAGACCGGGCGAGTGAACACTGAAGCTTTCTTT. Its protein is CAWDQTGRVNTEAFF.

V gene TRBV14 combines with J gene TRBJ1-1; D is unclear. Looked up from germline, CDR1 is SGHDN and CDR2 is FVKESK. The CDR3 has 15 amino acids. V dropped 1 base and J dropped 5 bases, with 14 bases sitting between them. The CDR3 sequence: CASSQGPAYATEAFF. DNA for the CDR3: TGTGCCAGCAGCCAAGGTCCAGCCTATGCGACTGAAGCTTTCTTT.

A single count supports this clone. The chain has TRBV6-5 and TRBJ1-6, with D perhaps TRBD1 (5 bases). V lost 2 bases, J lost 6 bases, and 14 bases lay in between. Germline V lookup: CDR1 MNHEY, CDR2 SVGAGI. The length of the CDR3 is 16 residues. This chain's CDR3 is CASSYRPGLGNSPLHF. CDR3 coding DNA: TGTGCCAGCAGTTACCGCCCAGGGCTTGGTAATTCACCCCTCCACTTT.

In this sample, this clone turned up a few times. V gene TRBV30 combines with J gene TRBJ2-7; D possibly matches TRBD1 or TRBD2 (6 bases each). The CDR3 sequence is 15 residues long. V gave up 1 base and J gave up 6 bases, with 19 bases separating them. The V gene's germline CDR1 is GTSNPN and CDR2 SVGIG (reference sequence). CDR3 nucleotides: TGTGCCTGGAGTGCCCTAGACAGGTTGGGGGGCGAGCAGTACTTC. It encodes CAWSALDRLGGEQYF. Supplemented by reference TRBV30 and TRBJ2-7, the full variable domain reads SQTIHQWPATLVQPVGSPLSLECTVEGTSNPNLYWYRQAAGRGLQLLFYSVGIGQISSEVPQNLSASRPQDRQFILSSKKLLLSDSGFYLCAWSALDRLGGEQYFGPGTRLTVT.

The V gene is TRBV9, the J gene TRBJ1-2, with TRBD1 matching over 9 bases. The germline V gene encodes CDR1 SGDLS and CDR2 YYNGEE. The V gene end was trimmed by 1 base and the J gene end by 4 bases; junction bases not matched to a gene: 29. This CDR3 comprises 23 residues. The CDR3 loop is CASSVKGWGTGQSRGSDSYGYTF. The CDR3 nucleotides read TGTGCCAGCAGCGTAAAAGGATGGGGGACAGGGCAGTCCCGGGGGTCTGACTCCTATGGCTACACCTTC.

This chain connects TRBV30 to TRBJ2-7; D is unresolved. CDR3 size: 10 residues. From germline, CDR1 is GTSNPN and CDR2 SVGIG (reference sequence). The germline V and J ends were trimmed by 1 base and 5 bases, with 3 bases remaining between them. CDR3 in amino acids: CAWSDHEQYF. Written as DNA, the CDR3 is TGTGCCTGGAGTGACCACGAGCAGTACTTC.

This clone has only a few counts. The chain employs TRBV5-6 and TRBJ1-1; D remains ambiguous. There are 16 residues in the CDR3. The germline gives CDR1 SGHDT, CDR2 YYEEEE. Trimming pared 1 base from V and 1 base from J, leaving 14 bases between. CDR3 nucleotide sequence: TGTGCCAGCAGCTTGTTCTTGACGGGGAAGAACACTGAAGCTTTCTTT. As protein: CASSLFLTGKNTEAFF.

This clone was observed a handful of times. The CDR3 spells CSAFDNEQFF. CDR3 DNA sequence: TGCAGTGCCTTCGACAATGAGCAGTTCTTC. The genes are TRBV20-1 and TRBJ2-1; D gene ambiguous. The CDR3 is 10 amino acids. V gave up 6 bases and J gave up 5 bases, with 5 bases separating them. From germline, CDR1 is DFQATT and CDR2 SNEGSKA (reference sequence).

The chain employs TRBV5-5 and TRBJ2-2, with TRBD1 matching over 10 bases. This CDR3 has 14 amino acids. V dropped 7 bases and J dropped 5; count of bases not matched to a gene: 5. The germline CDR1 and CDR2 sequences are SGHKS and YYEKEE (reference sequence). CDR3 protein: CASRPGQGTGELFF. CDR3 nucleotides: TGTGCCAGCCGTCCGGGACAGGGGACCGGGGAGCTGTTTTTT.